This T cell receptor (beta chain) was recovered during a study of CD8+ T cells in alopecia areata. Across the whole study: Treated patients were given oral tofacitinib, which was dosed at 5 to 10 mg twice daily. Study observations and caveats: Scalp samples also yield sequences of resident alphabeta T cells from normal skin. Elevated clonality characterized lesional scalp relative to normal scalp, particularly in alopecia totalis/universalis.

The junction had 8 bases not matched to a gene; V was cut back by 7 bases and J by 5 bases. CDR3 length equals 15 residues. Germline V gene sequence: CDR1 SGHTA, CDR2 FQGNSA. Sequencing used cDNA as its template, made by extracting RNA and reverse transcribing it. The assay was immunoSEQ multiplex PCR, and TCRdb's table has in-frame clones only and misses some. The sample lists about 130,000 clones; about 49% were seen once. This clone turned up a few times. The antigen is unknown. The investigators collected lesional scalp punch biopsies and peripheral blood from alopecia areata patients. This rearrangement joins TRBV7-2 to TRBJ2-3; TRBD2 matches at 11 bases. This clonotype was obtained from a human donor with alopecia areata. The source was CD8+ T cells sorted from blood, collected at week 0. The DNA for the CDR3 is TGTGCCAGCAAACTAGCGGGGGAATGGGGAGATACGCAGTATTTT. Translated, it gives CASKLAGEWGDTQYF.